The subject of this entry is one T cell receptor beta chain. The data were taken from a study of blood T cell repertoires in COVID-19. Study context: Material from acute and convalescent COVID-19 was sourced from the United States, Italy and Spain. PBMCs, B-cell-depleted T cells, or T cells provided the cDNA or gDNA that made up the material.

The CDR3 contains 16 residues. The V end was cut by 4 bases, the J end by 2 bases, with 15 bases between. Per germline, CDR1 MNHNS and CDR2 SASEGT. Original handling: Amplification of reference gene primers was used by the study to estimate nucleated cell counts. Measured with immunoSEQ multiplex PCR; TCRdb has only the in-frame clones, and not every one. The DNA gave D and trimming, while V, J and clone size come from that table. The table includes around 300,000 clones, 85% to 90% detected once. In Seattle, patients joined the study during active infection and were tracked longitudinally. This rearrangement joins TRBV6-1 to TRBJ2-1; D may be TRBD2 (6 bases). The sequence came from a woman aged 25 to 39 with COVID-19, enrolled during active disease. The source material was peripheral blood. CDR3 DNA: TGTGCCAGCAGTGGTACGAGACTAGGGACCTACAATGAGCAGTTCTTC. The encoded protein is CASSGTRLGTYNEQFF.